This T cell receptor (beta chain) was identified during a study of blood T cell repertoires in COVID-19. Study-wide background: Specimens from acute and convalescent COVID-19 originated in the United States, Italy and Spain. Sample material is recorded as cDNA or gDNA derived from T cells, B-cell-depleted T cells, or PBMCs.

The CDR3 runs to 14 residues. Trimming cost V 1 base and J 3 bases; bases outside gene matches: 1. CDR1 MDHEN and CDR2 SYDVKM come from the germline V gene. The table came from immunoSEQ multiplex PCR; TCRdb's copy has only in-frame clones and leaves some out. The sample has under 150,000 clones; around 84% are singletons. The chain uses TRBV28 and TRBJ1-2, with 8 positions matching TRBD1. The receptor comes from a woman in her 50s who had been exposed to COVID-19. The source material was PBMCs or T cells enriched from blood (not recorded which). The CDR3 DNA is TGTGCCAGCAGTTTATACAGGGGGGACTATGGCTACACCTTC. Protein product: CASSLYRGDYGYTF.